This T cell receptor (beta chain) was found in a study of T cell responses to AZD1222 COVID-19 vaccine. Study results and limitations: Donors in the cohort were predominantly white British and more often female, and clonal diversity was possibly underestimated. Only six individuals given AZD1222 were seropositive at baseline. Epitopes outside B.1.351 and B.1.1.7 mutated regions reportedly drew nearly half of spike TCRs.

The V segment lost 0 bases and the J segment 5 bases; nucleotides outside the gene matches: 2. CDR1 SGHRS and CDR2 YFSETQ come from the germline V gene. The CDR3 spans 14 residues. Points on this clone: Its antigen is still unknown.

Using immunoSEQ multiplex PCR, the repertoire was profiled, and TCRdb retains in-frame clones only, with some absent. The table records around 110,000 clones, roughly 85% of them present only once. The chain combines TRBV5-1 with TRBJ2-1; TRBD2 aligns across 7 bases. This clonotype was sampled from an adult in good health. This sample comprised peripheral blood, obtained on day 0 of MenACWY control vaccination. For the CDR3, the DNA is TGCGCCAGCAGCTTGGCTAGCGGAAACAATGAGCAGTTCTTC. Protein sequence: CASSLASGNNEQFF.